This passage covers 2 T cell receptor beta chains from one sample sequenced in a study of T cell responses to AZD1222 COVID-19 vaccine. Assay: immunoSEQ multiplex PCR; the TCRdb copy retains only in-frame clones and omits some. The sample contains 65,000 to 80,000 clones, around 87% of which appear only once. Material: peripheral blood, obtained on day 0 of AZD1222 vaccination. These receptors were taken from an adult in good health.

In the case of this clone: At one end, the junction sequence differs from germline, possibly due to a read error. The chain recombines TRBV2 with TRBJ2-1; possibly TRBD1 or TRBD2 for D (9 bases each). Germline CDR1 SNHLY, CDR2 FYNNEI. This CDR3 is built from 16 residues. The CDR3 loop is CASSEAGTGTSPTLVF. For the CDR3, the DNA is TGTGCCAGCAGTGAGGCGGGGACAGGGACTAGCCCTACCTTGGTCTTC.

This clone has just one count. The J gene is TRBJ1-4, the V gene TRBV19; a possible D gene is TRBD1 (6 bases). CDR1 and CDR2 from the germline V gene are LNHDA and SQIVND (reference sequence). V was cut by 10 bases and J by 7 bases, with 16 bases left in between. The CDR3 loop spans 13 amino acids. CDR3 DNA: TGTGCCACCCGCCGGGGGGGCGGTGAAAAACTGTTTTTT. Its translation is CATRRGGGEKLFF.